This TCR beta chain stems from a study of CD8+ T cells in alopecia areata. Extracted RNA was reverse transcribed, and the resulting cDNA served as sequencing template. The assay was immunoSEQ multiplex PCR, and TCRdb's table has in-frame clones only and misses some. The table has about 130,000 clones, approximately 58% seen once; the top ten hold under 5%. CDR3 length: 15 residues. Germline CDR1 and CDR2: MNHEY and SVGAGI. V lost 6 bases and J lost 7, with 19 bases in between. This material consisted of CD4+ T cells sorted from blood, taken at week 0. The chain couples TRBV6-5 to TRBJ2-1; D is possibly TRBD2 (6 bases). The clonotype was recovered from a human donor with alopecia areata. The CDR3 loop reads CASSLDGTRGNEQFF. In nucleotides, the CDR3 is TGTGCCAGCAGCCTAGACGGGACTCGGGGGAATGAGCAGTTCTTC.